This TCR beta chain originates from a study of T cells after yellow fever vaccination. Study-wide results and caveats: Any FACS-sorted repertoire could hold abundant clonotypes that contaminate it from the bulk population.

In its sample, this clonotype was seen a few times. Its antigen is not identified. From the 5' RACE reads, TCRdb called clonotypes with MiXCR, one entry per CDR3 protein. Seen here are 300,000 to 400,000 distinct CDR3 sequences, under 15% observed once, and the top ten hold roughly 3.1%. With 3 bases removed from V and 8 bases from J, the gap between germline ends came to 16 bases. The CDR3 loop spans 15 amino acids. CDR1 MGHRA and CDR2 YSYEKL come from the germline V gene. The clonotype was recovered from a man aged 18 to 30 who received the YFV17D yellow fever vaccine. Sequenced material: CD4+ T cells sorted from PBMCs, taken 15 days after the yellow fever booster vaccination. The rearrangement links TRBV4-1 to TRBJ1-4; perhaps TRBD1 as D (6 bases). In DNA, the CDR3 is TGCGCCAGCAGCCAGTCTGAGGGGGTGGGCGAAAAACTGTTTTTT. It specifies CASSQSEGVGEKLFF.